This paragraph covers one TCR beta chain sequence. This table comes from immunoSEQ multiplex PCR, and its TCRdb copy is limited to in-frame clones, with some not included. Among some 89,000 clones listed, approximately 78% were seen once. The germline CDR1 and CDR2 sequences are MDHEN and SYDVKM. This CDR3 is built from 14 residues. V was trimmed by 2 bases and J by 1 base, leaving 8 bases between them. The sample is drawn from a study of blood T cell repertoires in COVID-19. This receptor was identified in a woman older than 75 with acute or convalescent COVID-19. Sequences were obtained from peripheral blood. V gene TRBV28 combines with J gene TRBJ1-1; D remains unclear. CDR3 in DNA: TGTGCCAGCAGTTTACTGACTGGGAACACTGAAGCTTTCTTT. It is translated as CASSLLTGNTEAFF.